The 25 T cell receptor beta chains below were found in one sample sequenced in a study of blood T cells in healthy people across ages (dated by TCRdb to about 2015). Library method: 5' RACE. For sequencing, an Illumina HiSeq 2500 was employed. The second PCR ran for roughly 7 to 12 cycles and used a J-beta primer mix along with a sample-barcoded 5' primer. TCRdb trimmed public reads at Q25 via fastp, called clones via MiXCR and kept in-frame beta chains. Rows are unified per CDR3 protein, each entry keeping the most common DNA and genes. Across this sample there are about 640,000 distinct CDR3 sequences, with 58% seen only once. Together, the top ten hold about two fifths of the sample. Specimen: blood. The receptor set was obtained from a man in his sixties in good health.

This sequence joins TRBV12-3 or TRBV12-4 and TRBJ2-1; either TRBD1 or TRBD2 may supply D (5 bases each). The ends were cut back, 2 bases at V and 4 bases at J, with 18 bases in the middle. CDR3 size: 17 residues. Here the CDR3 DNA reads TGTGCCAGCAGTTTAATGTCCCTGGGGGTGTCATACAATGAGCAGTTCTTC. This sequence encodes CASSLMSLGVSYNEQFF.

The CDR3 loop reads CASTQSGVGAGELFF. CDR3 DNA sequence: TGTGCCAGCACCCAATCAGGGGTTGGAGCCGGGGAGCTGTTTTTT. This rearrangement joins TRBV7-8 to TRBJ2-2, with a weak D call TRBD1 (6 bases). The ends were cut back, 7 bases at V and 6 bases at J, with 18 bases in the middle. Germline CDR1 reads SGHVS; CDR2 reads FQNEAQ. This CDR3 region has 15 residues.

The CDR3 sequence: CASSQLAGAGEQYF. The CDR3 nucleotides read TGTGCCAGCAGCCAGCTAGCGGGGGCGGGGGAGCAGTACTTC. The chain links TRBV3-1 to TRBJ2-7, with TRBD2 matching 10 bases. From germline, CDR1 is LGHDT and CDR2 YNNKEL (reference sequence). The length of the CDR3 is 14 residues. The V and J ends lost 3 bases and 7 bases, in that order; junction bases with no gene match: 6.

The J gene is TRBJ2-1, the V gene TRBV28; D not resolved. The germline V gene encodes CDR1 MDHEN and CDR2 SYDVKM. V was shortened by 6 bases and J by 6 bases, with 9 bases between the two germline ends. This CDR3 is built from 12 residues. For the CDR3, the DNA is TGTGCCAGCAGGCAGATGGTCAATGAGCAGTTCTTC. Translation gives CASRQMVNEQFF.

The genes are TRBV18 and TRBJ2-1, with 7 bases matching TRBD2. Germline V gives CDR1 KGHSH, CDR2 LQKENI. The CDR3 sequence is 13 residues long. V was pared by 3 bases and J by 9 bases, with 5 bases of the junction left unmatched. This CDR3 reads CASSPGLEGEQFF. The CDR3, as DNA: TGTGCCAGCTCACCCGGACTAGAAGGTGAGCAGTTCTTC.

This clonotype has more than one count but fewer than ten. This chain links TRBV12-3 or TRBV12-4 with TRBJ1-5; D ambiguous. This CDR3 is 15 amino acids long. V lost 3 bases and J 3 bases, leaving 12 bases between the germline ends. The CDR3 DNA reads TGTGCCAGCAGTTTTGGGCAGGTCCTCAATCAGCCCCAGCATTTT. This encodes CASSFGQVLNQPQHF.

A single count supports this clonotype. Here the CDR3 reads CASSFWGGGELFF. The CDR3 DNA sequence: TGTGCCAGCAGTTTTTGGGGCGGCGGGGAGCTGTTTTTT. This chain links TRBV27 with TRBJ2-2; TRBD1 is a possible D gene (5 bases). Germline-derived CDR1 and CDR2 are MNHEY and SMNVEV (reference sequence). V lost 3 bases and J lost 7, with 9 bases in between. This CDR3 is built from 13 residues.

The J gene is TRBJ2-7, the V gene TRBV29-1; tentative D call: TRBD1 (5 bases). The V and J ends lost 3 bases and 6 bases respectively, with 9 bases between them. This CDR3 has 11 amino acids. Germline V gene lookup returns CDR1 SQVTM and CDR2 ANQGSEA. CDR3 sequence reads: CSVDIQGEQYF. The DNA for the CDR3 is TGCAGCGTTGATATCCAGGGCGAGCAGTACTTC.

This clonotype has only a few counts. This chain links TRBV5-1 with TRBJ2-1, with D possibly TRBD1 on 5 matching bases. The CDR3 is 15 residues long. V was pared by 2 bases and J by 4 bases, with 13 bases between. From germline, CDR1 is SGHRS and CDR2 YFSETQ. The CDR3 region has the DNA TGCGCCAGCAGCTTCTGGCAGGGAATTTACAATGAGCAGTTCTTC. Its protein product is CASSFWQGIYNEQFF.

The genes are TRBV10-3 and TRBJ2-6, with 7 bases identical to TRBD2. Germline values: CDR1 ENHRY, CDR2 SYGVKD. CDR3 size: 18 residues. Trimming removed 0 bases from V and 0 bases from J; junction bases left unmatched: 5. The CDR3: CAISESTGGGSGANVLTF. The CDR3 nucleotides are TGTGCCATCAGTGAGTCAACAGGCGGGGGCTCTGGGGCCAACGTCCTGACTTTC.

This clonotype came up a few times. The chain has TRBV29-1 and TRBJ2-3; 10 nucleotides align to TRBD2. Germline values: CDR1 SQVTM, CDR2 ANQGSEA. CDR3 length: 13 residues. The J segment lost 6 bases and the V segment lost 4 bases, leaving 4 bases of the junction unmatched. CDR3 region: CSVGASGSDTQYF. CDR3 nucleotides: TGCAGCGTTGGGGCTAGCGGGAGTGATACGCAGTATTTT.

The chain recombines TRBV18 with TRBJ2-7, with D perhaps TRBD2 (5 bases). Trimming took off 0 bases at V and 6 bases at J, with 15 bases between the two ends. Looked up from germline, CDR1 is KGHSH and CDR2 is LQKENI. The CDR3 length is 15 residues. The CDR3, as DNA: TGTGCCAGCTCACCACCGGGTGCGCAGGACTCCGAGCAGTACTTC. Translation gives CASSPPGAQDSEQYF.

The V and J genes are TRBV6-1 and TRBJ2-5; TRBD1 matches 7 bases. Near its end, the DNA agrees better with TRBJ2-4, so the J call may be wrong. The CDR3 totals 15 residues. Germline V gene lookup returns CDR1 MNHNS and CDR2 SASEGT. The chain's CDR3 is CASSEGDRAKNIQYF. The CDR3 DNA sequence: TGTGCCAGCAGTGAAGGGGACAGAGCCAAAAACATTCAGTACTTC.

This clonotype has a handful of counts. The chain links TRBV5-1 to TRBJ2-4; no definite D call. TRBJ2-7 matches the DNA end more closely, so the J call is doubtful. Germline lookup yields CDR1 SGHRS and CDR2 YFSETQ. The CDR3 covers 16 residues. Here the CDR3 reads CASSLGPTRLRDEQYF. The CDR3 bases are TGCGCCAGCAGCTTGGGGCCTACCCGCCTTCGGGACGAGCAGTACTTC.

V usage is TRBV20-1 and J usage is TRBJ2-1, with 10 nucleotides matching TRBD2. Per germline, CDR1 DFQATT and CDR2 SNEGSKA (reference sequence). V gave up 7 bases and J gave up 7 bases; unmatched junction bases: 13. CDR3 length: 15 residues. CDR3 region: CSVKSGGAEGNEQFF. The CDR3 coding sequence is TGCAGTGTGAAAAGCGGGGGGGCCGAGGGGAATGAGCAGTTCTTC.

Only a few counts were recorded for this clonotype. The gene calls are TRBV12-3 or TRBV12-4 and TRBJ1-2; a weak D match, TRBD1 (5 bases). The CDR3 contains 14 residues. V was pared by 0 bases and J by 2 bases, with 7 bases between. CDR3 loop: CASSLARQNYGYTF. The CDR3 DNA reads as TGTGCCAGCAGTTTAGCTCGACAGAACTATGGCTACACCTTC.

The gene calls are TRBV24-1 and TRBJ1-2, with D tentatively TRBD1 (5 bases). The CDR3 is made up of 17 amino acids. Trimming shortened V by 1 base and J by 8 bases, and 22 bases separated the two germline ends. Germline-derived CDR1 and CDR2 are KGHDR and SFDVKD. For the CDR3, the DNA is TGTGCCACCAGTGATTTCCCCTCGGACAACCAAGGGAGGGGCTACACCTTC. Translating gives CATSDFPSDNQGRGYTF.

This rearrangement joins TRBV6-6 to TRBJ1-5; TRBD1 might be the D (5 bases). V lost 6 bases to trimming and J lost 2 bases, with 11 bases between them. Germline CDR1 reads MNHNY; CDR2 reads SVGAGI (reference sequence). The CDR3 sequence is 14 residues long. CDR3 sequence (DNA): TGTGCCAGCAGCCGGGACCGCCGCAATCAGCCCCAGCATTTT. It specifies CASSRDRRNQPQHF.

This clonotype has only a few counts. This chain connects TRBV3-1 to TRBJ2-1; TRBD2 agrees at 7 bases. V shed 5 bases, J shed 9 bases, and the junction held 13 bases outside the gene matches. Germline loops: CDR1 LGHDT, CDR2 YNNKEL (reference sequence). This CDR3 comprises 15 residues. CDR3 in amino acids: CASSNNGLGRGEQFF. Here the CDR3 DNA reads TGTGCCAGCAGCAATAATGGACTAGGACGGGGTGAGCAGTTCTTC.

The V and J genes are TRBV11-2 and TRBJ2-5, with TRBD1 matching over 7 bases. The DNA end is a closer match to TRBJ2-7, so the J assignment may be wrong. This CDR3 contains 14 residues. Germline-derived CDR1 and CDR2 are SGHAT and FQNNGV. CDR3 coding DNA: TGTGCCAGCAGCTCCAAGGACAGGTCTTACGAGCAGTACTTC. Translated, it gives CASSSKDRSYEQYF.

This rearrangement joins TRBV10-3 to TRBJ2-5, with TRBD2 matching over 11 bases. CDR3 length: 17 residues. Per germline, CDR1 ENHRY and CDR2 SYGVKD. Trimming cost V 2 bases and J 0 bases; bases outside gene matches: 5. The CDR3 bases are TGTGCCATCAGTGAGAGAGGGACTAGCGGTTACCAAGAGACCCAGTACTTC. It translates to CAISERGTSGYQETQYF.

The chain combines TRBV20-1 with TRBJ1-2, with a possible D match to TRBD1 (5 bases). This CDR3 region has 13 residues. Trimming left V 3 bases short and J 6 bases short, with 14 bases between. Germline V gene lookup returns CDR1 DFQATT and CDR2 SNEGSKA (reference sequence). The CDR3 protein is CSARPSGKDGYTF. The CDR3 bases are TGCAGTGCTAGGCCCTCAGGGAAAGATGGCTACACCTTC.

This sequence joins TRBV11-2 and TRBJ2-3; 7 nucleotides match TRBD1. The V segment lost 2 bases and the J segment 2 bases; nucleotides outside the gene matches: 7. This CDR3 contains 16 residues. Germline lookup yields CDR1 SGHAT and CDR2 FQNNGV. The CDR3 spells CASSLRGGEATDTQYF. The CDR3 DNA follows: TGTGCCAGCAGCTTAAGAGGGGGCGAAGCCACAGATACGCAGTATTTT.

The chain uses TRBV10-3 and TRBJ2-5, with 9 bases identical to TRBD1. In germline, CDR1 is ENHRY, CDR2 SYGVKD. The V and J ends lost 10 bases and 1 base, in that order; junction bases with no gene match: 4. The length of the CDR3 is 13 residues. The CDR3 loop reads CATGDRAQETQYF. The CDR3, as DNA: TGTGCCACAGGGGACAGGGCCCAAGAGACCCAGTACTTC.

The chain couples TRBV12-3 or TRBV12-4 to TRBJ2-5, with 10 bases lining up with TRBD1. The CDR3 has 16 residues. The junction had 8 bases not matched to a gene; V was cut back by 3 bases and J by 4 bases. CDR3: CASSFDTGTGAETQYF. CDR3 sequence (DNA): TGTGCCAGCAGTTTCGATACCGGGACAGGGGCAGAGACCCAGTACTTC.